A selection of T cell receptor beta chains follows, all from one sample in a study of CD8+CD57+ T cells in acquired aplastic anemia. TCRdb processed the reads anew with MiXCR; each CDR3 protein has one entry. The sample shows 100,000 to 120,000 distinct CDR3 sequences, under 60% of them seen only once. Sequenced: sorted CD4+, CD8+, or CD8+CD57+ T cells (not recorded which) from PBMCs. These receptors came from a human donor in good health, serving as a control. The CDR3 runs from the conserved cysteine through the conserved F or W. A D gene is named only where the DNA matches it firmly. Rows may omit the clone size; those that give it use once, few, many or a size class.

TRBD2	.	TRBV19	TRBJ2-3	TGTGCCAGTAGTACCGGACTAGCGGGAGGGCGCACAGATACGCAGTATTTT	CASSTGLAGGRTDTQYF
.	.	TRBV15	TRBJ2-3	TGTGCCACCAGCAGAGATAGGGATACGCAGTATTTT	CATSRDRDTQYF
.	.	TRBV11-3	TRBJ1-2	TGTGCCAGCATTAAGCGGGGGCAAGGCGGCTACACCTTC	CASIKRGQGGYTF
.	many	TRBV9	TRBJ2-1	TGTGCCAGCAGCGTAGATGGCAGGGTATTAGAGCAGTTCTTC	CASSVDGRVLEQFF
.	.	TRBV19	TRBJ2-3	TGTGCCAGTAGGTACACAGATACGCAGTATTTT	CASRYTDTQYF
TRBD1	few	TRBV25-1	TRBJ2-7	TGTGCCAGTCCATTCGACAGGGTTGACGAGCAGTACTTC	CASPFDRVDEQYF
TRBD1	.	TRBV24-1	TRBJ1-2	TGTGCCACCAGTGAGTCGACAGGGGAATACACCTTC	CATSESTGEYTF
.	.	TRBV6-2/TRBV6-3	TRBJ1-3	TGTGCCAGCAGTAACTCTGGAAACACCATATATTTT	CASSNSGNTIYF
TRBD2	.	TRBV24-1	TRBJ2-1	TGTGCCACCAGTGATAACCCTAGCGGGAGTATTGAGCAGTTCTTC	CATSDNPSGSIEQFF
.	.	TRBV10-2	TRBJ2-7	TGCGCCAGCAGTGAAGGCGCGGAGGGGGGATACGAGCAGTACTTC	CASSEGAEGGYEQYF
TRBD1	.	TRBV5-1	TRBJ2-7	TGCGCCAGCAGTCACCAGGACAGGCATATCGACTACGAGCAGTACTTC	CASSHQDRHIDYEQYF
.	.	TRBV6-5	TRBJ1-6	TGTGCCAGCAGTTACCTGAGGGCCCATAATTCACCCCTCCACTTT	CASSYLRAHNSPLHF
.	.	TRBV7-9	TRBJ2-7	TGTGCCAGCAGCCAATGGAAAAGCTCCTACGAGCAGTACTTC	CASSQWKSSYEQYF
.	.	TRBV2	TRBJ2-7	TGTGCCAGCAGGGGGCTGCCCTCCTACGAGCAGTACTTC	CASRGLPSYEQYF
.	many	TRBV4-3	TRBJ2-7	TGCGCCAGCAGCCCGACAGCGGATTCCTACGAGCAGTACTTC	CASSPTADSYEQYF
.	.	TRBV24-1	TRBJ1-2	TGTGCCACCAGTGAGGACTATGGCTACACCTTC	CATSEDYGYTF
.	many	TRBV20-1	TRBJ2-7	TGCAGTGCTAGAGTAGGAGACAGGATTGACTACGAGCAGTACTTC	CSARVGDRIDYEQYF
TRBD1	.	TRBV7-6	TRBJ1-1	TGTGCCAGCAGCCGGGGGACAGCCACTGAAGCTTTCTTT	CASSRGTATEAFF
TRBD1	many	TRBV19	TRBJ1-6	TGTGCCAGTACCCCGGACAGGGGTCTGGGATCACCCCTCCACTTT	CASTPDRGLGSPLHF
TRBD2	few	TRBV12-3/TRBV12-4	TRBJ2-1	TGTGCCAGCAGTTTAGCGCTATTAGCGGGGGGGCACTATGAGCAGTTCTTC	CASSLALLAGGHYEQFF
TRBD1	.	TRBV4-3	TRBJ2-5	TGCGCCAGCAGCCCACGGACAGGGGACCTTGAGACCCAGTACTTC	CASSPRTGDLETQYF
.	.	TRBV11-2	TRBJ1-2	TGTGCCAGCAGCGTCAGGGGACGTTGCCCCAAGCTACGAGATGGCTACACCTTC	CASSVRGRCPKLRDGYTF